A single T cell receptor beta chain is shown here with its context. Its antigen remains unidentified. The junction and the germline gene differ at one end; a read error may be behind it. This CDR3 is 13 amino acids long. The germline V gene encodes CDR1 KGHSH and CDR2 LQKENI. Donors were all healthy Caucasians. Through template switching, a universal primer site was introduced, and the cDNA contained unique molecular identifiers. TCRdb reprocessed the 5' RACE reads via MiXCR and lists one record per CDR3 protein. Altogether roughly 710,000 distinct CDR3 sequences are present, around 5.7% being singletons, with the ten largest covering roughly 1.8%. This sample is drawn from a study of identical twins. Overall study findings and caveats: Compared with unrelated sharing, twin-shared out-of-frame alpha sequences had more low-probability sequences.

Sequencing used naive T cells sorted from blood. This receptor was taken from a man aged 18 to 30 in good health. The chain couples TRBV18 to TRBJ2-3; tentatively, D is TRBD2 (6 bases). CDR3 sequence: CASSSEAGLEPIF. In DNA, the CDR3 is TGTGCCAGCTCTTCCGAGGCGGGACTCGAACCGATTTTT.